A single TCR beta chain is shown here with its context. The data derive from a study of blood T cell repertoires in COVID-19. Study overall: Collection of acute and convalescent COVID-19 samples took place in the United States, Italy and Spain. In each case, the material was cDNA or gDNA derived from T cells, B-cell-depleted T cells, or PBMCs.

V lost 2 bases, J lost 3 bases, and 17 bases lay in between. The germline CDR1 and CDR2 sequences are SGHAT and FQNNGV. CDR3 length: 16 residues. Authors' data handling: Estimation of nucleated cell counts relied on the amplification of reference gene primers. The table came from immunoSEQ multiplex PCR; TCRdb's copy has only in-frame clones and leaves some out. That table gives V, J and clone size, and the DNA gave D and trimming. The sample consists of 250,000 to 300,000 clones, approximately 87% of them appearing once. This clonotype was obtained from a woman aged 40 to 55 who had recovered from COVID-19. The V call is TRBV11-2, the J call TRBJ2-7; D perhaps matches TRBD2 (6 bases). Sequencing was carried out using peripheral blood. In nucleotides, the CDR3 is TGTGCCAGCAGCTTATGGTCGGGGGTTAGACTCTACGAGCAGTACTTC. Residues: CASSLWSGVRLYEQYF.